This paragraph covers one T cell receptor (beta chain) sequence. Authors of the study amplified TCR beta CDR3 regions from RNA transcripts. HTBI primers were employed in a first-round RT-PCR of the TCR CDR3. TCRdb itself ran the multiplex PCR reads through MiXCR, one entry per CDR3 protein. Among hundreds of thousands of distinct CDR3 sequences listed, about 25% were seen once. Germline CDR1 LNHDA, CDR2 SQIVND (reference sequence). The CDR3 has 15 amino acids. The trim removed 4 bases at V and 4 bases at J, leaving 7 bases unmatched. This record comes from a study of T cells in Graves' hyperthyroidism and ophthalmopathy.

This sequence was found in a man aged 35 to 55 with Graves' hyperthyroidism that later progressed to Graves' ophthalmopathy. The chain joins TRBV19 to TRBJ2-7, with TRBD1 matching 10 bases. Sequenced material: blood. CDR3 region: CASSTLPGQGYEQYF. For the CDR3, the DNA is TGTGCCAGTAGTACACTACCGGGACAGGGGTACGAGCAGTACTTC.